This entry features one T cell receptor (beta chain) sequence. Its target is unknown. This CDR3 comprises 17 residues. V shed 3 bases, J shed 7 bases, and the junction held 12 bases outside the gene matches. Germline V gene lookup returns CDR1 MNHEY and CDR2 SMNVEV (reference sequence). As every portion of the isolated RNA was reverse transcribed, the sequencing read expressed TCRB transcripts. TCRdb's copy holds only in-frame clones and misses some; the assay was immunoSEQ multiplex PCR. Altogether about 400,000 clones are present, over 10% being singletons, with the ten largest covering under 0.02%. This record comes from a study of beta chain features in type 1 diabetes. General study results and limits: For Type 1 diabetes patients, all four CD4+ subsets carried TCRB CDR3s that were moderately but significantly shorter. Any PCR bias toward short templates would affect both groups alike.

CD45RO/CCR7/CD25/CD127/CD95/CD27 staining was used to isolate CD4+ naive, central memory, regulatory and stem cell-like memory cells by sorting. Once sorted, every population was more than 95% pure. Source material: naive CD4+ T cells from blood. The chain carries TRBV27 and TRBJ2-5, with 12 bases aligning to TRBD2. The receptor was isolated from a man between 18 and 35 years old in good health. The CDR3, as DNA: TGTGCCAGCAGTTTTTCAACCCCTAGCGGGGGGGCATGGACCCAGTACTTC. It codes for CASSFSTPSGGAWTQYF.